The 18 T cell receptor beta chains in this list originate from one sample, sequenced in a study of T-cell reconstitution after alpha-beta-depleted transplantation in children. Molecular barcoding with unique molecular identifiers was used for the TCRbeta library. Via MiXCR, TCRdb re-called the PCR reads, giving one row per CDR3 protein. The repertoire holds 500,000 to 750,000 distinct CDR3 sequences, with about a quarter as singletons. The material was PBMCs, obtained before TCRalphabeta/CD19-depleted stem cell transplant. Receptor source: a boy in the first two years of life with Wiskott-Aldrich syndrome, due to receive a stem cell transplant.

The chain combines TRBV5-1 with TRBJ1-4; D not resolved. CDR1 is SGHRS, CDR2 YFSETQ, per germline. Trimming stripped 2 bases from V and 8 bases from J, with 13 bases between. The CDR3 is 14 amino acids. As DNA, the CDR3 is TGCGCCAGCAGCTTCTATCCCTTAGGCGAAAAACTGTTTTTT. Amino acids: CASSFYPLGEKLFF.

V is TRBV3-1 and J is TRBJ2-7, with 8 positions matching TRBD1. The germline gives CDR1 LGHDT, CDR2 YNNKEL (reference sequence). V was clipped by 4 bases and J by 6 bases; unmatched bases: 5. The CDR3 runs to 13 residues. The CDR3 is CASSPRTGIEQYF. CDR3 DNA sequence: TGTGCCAGCAGCCCTCGGACAGGGATCGAGCAGTACTTC.

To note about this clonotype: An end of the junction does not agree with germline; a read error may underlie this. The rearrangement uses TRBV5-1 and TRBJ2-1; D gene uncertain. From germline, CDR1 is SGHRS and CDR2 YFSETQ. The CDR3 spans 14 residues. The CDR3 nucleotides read TGCGCCAGCGGGCAGGTCTTCTCCTCCAATGAGCAGTTCTTC. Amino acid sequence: CASGQVFSSNEQFF.

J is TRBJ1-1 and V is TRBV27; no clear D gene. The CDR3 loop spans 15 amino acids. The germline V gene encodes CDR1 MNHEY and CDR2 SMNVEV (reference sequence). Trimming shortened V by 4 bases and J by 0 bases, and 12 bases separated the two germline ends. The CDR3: CASSSTGLLNTEAFF. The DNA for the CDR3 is TGTGCCAGCAGTTCGACCGGACTGTTGAACACTGAAGCTTTCTTT.

The CDR3 sequence is CASIPLGGRAFF. The CDR3 bases are TGTGCCAGCATCCCATTGGGGGGGCGGGCTTTCTTT. The chain employs TRBV6-5 and TRBJ1-1; TRBD1 is a possible D gene (6 bases). Germline assignment: CDR1 MNHEY and CDR2 SVGAGI. This CDR3 has 12 amino acids. V lost 7 bases to trimming and J lost 11 bases, with 17 bases between them.

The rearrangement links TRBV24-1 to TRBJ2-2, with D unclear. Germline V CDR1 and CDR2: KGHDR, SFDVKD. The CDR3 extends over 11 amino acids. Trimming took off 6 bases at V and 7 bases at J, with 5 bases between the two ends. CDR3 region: CATSYIGELFF. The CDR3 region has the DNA TGTGCCACCAGTTACATCGGGGAGCTGTTTTTT.

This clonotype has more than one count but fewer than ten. For the CDR3, the DNA is TGTGCCAGCAGCCCGGAACTAGCGAGCAATGAGCAGTTCTTC. It yields the protein CASSPELASNEQFF. The chain is built from TRBV9 and TRBJ2-1; 7 bases agree with TRBD2. The CDR3 sequence is 14 residues long. Germline trimming cut 4 bases from V and 6 bases from J; bases unmatched to any gene: 7. Germline assignment: CDR1 SGDLS and CDR2 YYNGEE.

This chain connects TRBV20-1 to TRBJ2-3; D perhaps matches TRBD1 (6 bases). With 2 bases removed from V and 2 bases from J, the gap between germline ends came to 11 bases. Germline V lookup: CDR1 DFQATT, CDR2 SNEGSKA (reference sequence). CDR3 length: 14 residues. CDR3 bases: TGCAGTGCTAGAAACAGGGTCGCCACAGATACGCAGTATTTT. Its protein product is CSARNRVATDTQYF.

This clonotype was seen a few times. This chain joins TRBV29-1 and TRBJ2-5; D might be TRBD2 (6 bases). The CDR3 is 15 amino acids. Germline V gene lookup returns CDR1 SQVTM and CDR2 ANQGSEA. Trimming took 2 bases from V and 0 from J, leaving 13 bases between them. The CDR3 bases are TGCAGCGTTGAAAGGTCGGGAGTATACCAAGAGACCCAGTACTTC. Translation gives CSVERSGVYQETQYF.

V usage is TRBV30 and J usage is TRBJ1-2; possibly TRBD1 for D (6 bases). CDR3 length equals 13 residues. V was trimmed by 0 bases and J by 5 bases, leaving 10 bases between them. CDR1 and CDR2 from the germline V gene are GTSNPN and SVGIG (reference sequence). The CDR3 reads CAWSVTGRYGYTF. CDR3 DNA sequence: TGTGCCTGGAGTGTAACAGGGAGGTATGGCTACACCTTC.

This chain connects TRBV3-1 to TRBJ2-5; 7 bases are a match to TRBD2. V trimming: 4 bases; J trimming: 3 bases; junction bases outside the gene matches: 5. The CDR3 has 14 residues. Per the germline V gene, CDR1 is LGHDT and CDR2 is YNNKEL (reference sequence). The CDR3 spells CASSRDYGEETQYF. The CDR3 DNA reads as TGTGCCAGCAGCCGGGACTACGGGGAAGAGACCCAGTACTTC.

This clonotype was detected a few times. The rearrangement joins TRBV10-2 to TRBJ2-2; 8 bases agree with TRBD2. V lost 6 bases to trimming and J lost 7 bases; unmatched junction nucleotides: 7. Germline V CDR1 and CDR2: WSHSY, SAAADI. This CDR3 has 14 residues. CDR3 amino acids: CASREAGVGGELFF. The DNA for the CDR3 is TGCGCCAGCAGAGAAGCGGGAGTGGGCGGGGAGCTGTTTTTT.

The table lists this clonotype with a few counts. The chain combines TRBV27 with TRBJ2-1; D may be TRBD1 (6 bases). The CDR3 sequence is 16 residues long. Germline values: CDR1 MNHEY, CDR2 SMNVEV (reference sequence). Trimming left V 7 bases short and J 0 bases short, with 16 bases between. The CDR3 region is CASMSLGGASYNEQFF. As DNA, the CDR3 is TGTGCCAGCATGTCACTAGGGGGAGCCTCCTACAATGAGCAGTTCTTC.

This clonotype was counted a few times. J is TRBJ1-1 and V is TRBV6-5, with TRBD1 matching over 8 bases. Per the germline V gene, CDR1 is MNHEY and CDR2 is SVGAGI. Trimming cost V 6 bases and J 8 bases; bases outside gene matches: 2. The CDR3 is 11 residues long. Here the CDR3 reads CASSRTGEAFF. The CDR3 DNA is TGTGCCAGCAGCCGGACAGGGGAAGCTTTCTTT.

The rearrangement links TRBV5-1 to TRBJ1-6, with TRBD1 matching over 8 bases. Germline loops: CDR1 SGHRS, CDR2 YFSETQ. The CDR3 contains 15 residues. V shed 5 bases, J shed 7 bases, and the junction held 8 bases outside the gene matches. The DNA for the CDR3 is TGCGCCAGCAGGAAGACAGGGGATAGGAATTCACCCCTCCACTTT. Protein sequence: CASRKTGDRNSPLHF. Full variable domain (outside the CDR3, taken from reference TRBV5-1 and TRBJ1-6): KAGVTQTPRYLIKTRGQQVTLSCSPISGHRSVSWYQQTPGQGLQFLFEYFSETQRNKGNFPGRFSGRQFSNSRSEMNVSTLELGDSALYLCASRKTGDRNSPLHFGNGTRLTVT.

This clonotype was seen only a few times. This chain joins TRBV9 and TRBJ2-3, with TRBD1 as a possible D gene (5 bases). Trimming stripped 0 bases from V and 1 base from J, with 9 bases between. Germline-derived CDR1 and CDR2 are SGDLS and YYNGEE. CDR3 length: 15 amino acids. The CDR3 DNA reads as TGTGCCAGCAGCGTAGAGCAGGGCGGCACAGATACGCAGTATTTT. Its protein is CASSVEQGGTDTQYF.

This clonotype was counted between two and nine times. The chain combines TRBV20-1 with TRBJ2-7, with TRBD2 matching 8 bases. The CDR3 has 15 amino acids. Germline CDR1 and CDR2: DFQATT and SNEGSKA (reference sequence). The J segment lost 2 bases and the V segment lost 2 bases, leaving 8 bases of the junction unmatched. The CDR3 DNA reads TGCAGTGCTAGAAATAAGGGACTAGTCACCTACGAGCAGTACTTC. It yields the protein CSARNKGLVTYEQYF.

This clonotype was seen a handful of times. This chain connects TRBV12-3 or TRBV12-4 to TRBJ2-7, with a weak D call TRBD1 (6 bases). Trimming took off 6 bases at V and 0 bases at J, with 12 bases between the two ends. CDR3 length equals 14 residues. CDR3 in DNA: TGTGCCAGCAGACCCCGGGACAACTCCTACGAGCAGTACTTC. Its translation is CASRPRDNSYEQYF.